What follows is one T cell receptor (beta chain) and its context. The antigen remains undetermined. The data originate from a study of cytomegalovirus exposure and HLA in healthy donors. PCR used 60 Vbeta primers and 13 Jbeta primers. Sequencing was performed with immunoSEQ multiplex PCR; in TCRdb, only in-frame clones are kept and a portion is missing. The data show around 62,000 clones, roughly 80% seen once. The study's findings and limits: Later analysis showed most CMV-associated TCR beta chains appearing HLA-restricted.

Trimming shortened V by 5 bases and J by 1 base, and 13 bases separated the two germline ends. The CDR3 sequence is 15 residues long. Germline CDR1 SGHNT, CDR2 YYREEE (reference sequence). The chain employs TRBV5-4 and TRBJ1-5, with D possibly TRBD1 on 6 matching bases. Sequencing was performed on PBMCs. The clonotype comes from a woman younger than 45 in good health and CMV-seronegative. The DNA for the CDR3 is TGTGCCAGCAGTCTACACGGACAGAGCAATCAGCCCCAGCATTTT. Translating gives CASSLHGQSNQPQHF.